The 30 T cell receptor beta chains given below trace back to one sample, sequenced in a study of OX40 agonist ivuxolimab in advanced cancers. This table comes from immunoSEQ multiplex PCR, and its TCRdb copy is limited to in-frame clones, with some not included. The sample holds approximately 54,000 clones; roughly 90% are singletons and the top ten take about 9%. The material sequenced was CD4+ or CD8+ T cells sorted from blood, taken in a trial of the OX40 agonist ivuxolimab. These receptors originate from an adult with an advanced solid tumor such as melanoma, head and neck, liver or kidney cancer.

The chain uses TRBV27 and TRBJ1-5, with a tentative D call TRBD1 (5 bases). This CDR3 spans 14 amino acids. Trimming shortened V by 5 bases and J by 3 bases, and 11 bases separated the two germline ends. Germline V CDR1 and CDR2: MNHEY, SMNVEV (reference sequence). CDR3 sequence (DNA): TGTGCCAGCAGTATTACAGGTTCCAATCAGCCCCAGCATTTT. Its protein is CASSITGSNQPQHF.

The genes are TRBV7-9 and TRBJ2-7, with D tentatively TRBD1 (5 bases). V lost 4 bases, J lost 3 bases, and 13 bases lay in between. Germline values: CDR1 SEHNR, CDR2 FQNEAQ (reference sequence). The CDR3 runs to 14 residues. The CDR3 nucleotides read TGTGCCAGCAGCTCAGGGAAGGGCTTCTACGAGCAGTACTTC. This sequence encodes CASSSGKGFYEQYF.

The chain links TRBV27 to TRBJ1-1, with D possibly matching TRBD1 (5 bases). Germline CDR1 and CDR2: MNHEY and SMNVEV (reference sequence). This CDR3 region has 12 residues. Trimming took off 6 bases at V and 6 bases at J, with 11 bases between the two ends. As DNA, the CDR3 is TGTGCCAGCAGGCGACAGAGTTCTGAAGCTTTCTTT. Translating gives CASRRQSSEAFF.

The chain uses TRBV28 and TRBJ2-7; tentative D call: TRBD1 (5 bases). Between the trimmed V and J ends, which lost 3 bases and 1 base, there was a span of 10 bases. Germline V gene sequence: CDR1 MDHEN, CDR2 SYDVKM. The CDR3 length is 14 residues. This CDR3 reads CASSFAGSSYEQYF. CDR3 DNA sequence: TGTGCCAGCAGTTTTGCAGGGTCTTCCTACGAGCAGTACTTC.

The rearrangement joins TRBV7-6 to TRBJ2-3, with unresolved D. The CDR3 runs 12 residues. V was clipped by 5 bases and J by 5 bases, with 8 bases between them. The germline V gene encodes CDR1 SGHVS and CDR2 FNYEAQ. The CDR3 sequence: CASSAAGDTQYF. CDR3 nucleotides: TGTGCCAGCAGCGCTGCCGGAGATACGCAGTATTTT.

The chain couples TRBV19 to TRBJ1-2; D remains unclear. V lost 0 bases to trimming and J lost 8 bases, with 7 bases between them. Germline loops: CDR1 LNHDA, CDR2 SQIVND (reference sequence). The CDR3 extends over 12 amino acids. CDR3 loop: CASSIDPSGYTF. In DNA form, the CDR3 reads TGTGCCAGTAGTATAGATCCTTCGGGCTACACCTTC.

The J gene is TRBJ2-1, the V gene TRBV19; the D gene is possibly TRBD2 (5 bases). Trimming pared 10 bases from V and 7 bases from J, leaving 11 bases between. The CDR3 sequence is 11 residues long. Germline loops: CDR1 LNHDA, CDR2 SQIVND (reference sequence). The CDR3, as DNA: TGTGCCACAGGACTGGGGAATGAGCAGTTCTTC. Translated, it gives CATGLGNEQFF.

The chain is built from TRBV7-2 and TRBJ2-7; 9 bases agree with TRBD2. This CDR3 has 18 residues. The germline V gene has CDR1 SGHTA and CDR2 FQGNSA. Unmatched junction bases numbered 14, after V lost 1 base and J lost 4 bases. The CDR3 spells CASSLESYLASGVYEQYF. The DNA of the CDR3 is TGTGCCAGCAGCTTAGAGTCTTACCTGGCTAGCGGGGTTTACGAGCAGTACTTC.

In its sample, this clone was seen once. The chain recombines TRBV27 with TRBJ1-5; D is ambiguous. CDR3 length: 14 amino acids. Per the germline V gene, CDR1 is MNHEY and CDR2 is SMNVEV (reference sequence). The ends were cut back, 4 bases at V and 2 bases at J, with 9 bases in the middle. The CDR3 nucleotides read TGTGCCAGCAGTTCGCTTGGTGGCAATCAGCCCCAGCATTTT. Translating it yields CASSSLGGNQPQHF.

The V and J genes are TRBV30 and TRBJ1-6; D unclear. Trimming took 0 bases from V and 9 from J, leaving 3 bases between them. The germline CDR1 and CDR2 sequences are GTSNPN and SVGIG (reference sequence). The CDR3 is 11 amino acids. The CDR3 coding sequence is TGTGCCTGGAGTGTCTCTTCACCCCTCCACTTT. Translation gives CAWSVSSPLHF.

The chain joins TRBV27 to TRBJ1-1; D perhaps matches TRBD1 (6 bases). The V and J ends lost 6 bases and 11 bases respectively, with 16 bases between them. CDR1 is MNHEY and CDR2 is SMNVEV in the germline V gene (reference sequence). The CDR3 has 12 residues. DNA for the CDR3: TGTGCCAGCAGCAAGCTGTCAGGGGAGGCTTTCTTT. This encodes CASSKLSGEAFF.

The chain is built from TRBV4-2 and TRBJ2-1, with no clear D. From germline, CDR1 is LGHNA and CDR2 YNFKEQ. Between the trimmed V and J ends, which lost 0 bases and 8 bases, there was a span of 5 bases. This CDR3 has 12 amino acids. CDR3 nucleotide sequence: TGTGCCAGCAGCCAAGATCAGGATGAGCAGTTCTTC. Translating gives CASSQDQDEQFF.

The J gene is TRBJ2-7, the V gene TRBV5-5; possibly TRBD2 for D (5 bases). CDR1 and CDR2 (germline): SGHKS, YYEKEE (reference sequence). V lost 2 bases and J lost 0, with 24 bases in between. The CDR3 loop spans 19 amino acids. CDR3 DNA sequence: TGTGCCAGCAGCTTCTCCGGGATTCAGGCTGTCCCCAACTCCTACGAGCAGTACTTC. It translates to CASSFSGIQAVPNSYEQYF. The complete variable domain, with remaining parts taken from reference TRBV5-5 and TRBJ2-7, reads DAGVTQSPTHLIKTRGQQVTLRCSPISGHKSVSWYQQVLGQGPQFIFQYYEKEERGRGNFPDRFSARQFPNYSSELNVNALLLGDSALYLCASSFSGIQAVPNSYEQYFGPGTRLTVT.

V gene TRBV5-6 combines with J gene TRBJ2-1, with D hard to call. V gave up 4 bases and J gave up 6 bases, with 14 bases separating them. Looked up from germline, CDR1 is SGHDT and CDR2 is YYEEEE. The CDR3 contains 14 residues. CDR3 nucleotide sequence: TGTGCCAGCAGCCCTGTCACCCCCGGCAATGAGCAGTTCTTC. Its translation is CASSPVTPGNEQFF.

The V call is TRBV6-5, the J call TRBJ2-5; 7 bases agree with TRBD1. Germline V gene data show CDR1 as MNHEY and CDR2 as SVGAGI. The V and J ends lost 8 bases and 3 bases, in that order; junction bases with no gene match: 6. The CDR3 is 13 residues long. The CDR3 region has the DNA TGTGCCAGCGCCAGGGGGACAGAAGAGACCCAGTACTTC. Amino acids: CASARGTEETQYF.

This clone was seen a single time. The chain uses TRBV2 and TRBJ1-1; 10 bases align to TRBD1. Germline CDR1 is SNHLY and CDR2 is FYNNEI. This CDR3 contains 15 residues. With V trimmed by 10 bases and J by 0 bases, 8 bases remained unmatched. CDR3 region: CAKRTGGMMNTEAFF. The CDR3 coding sequence is TGTGCCAAAAGGACAGGGGGTATGATGAACACTGAAGCTTTCTTT.

This chain joins TRBV28 and TRBJ1-1; no clear D. The germline gives CDR1 MDHEN, CDR2 SYDVKM. This CDR3 region has 14 residues. V lost 2 bases to trimming and J lost 0 bases, with 7 bases between them. The chain's CDR3 is CASSLGRVNTEAFF. CDR3 nucleotides: TGTGCCAGCAGTTTAGGACGGGTGAACACTGAAGCTTTCTTT.

CDR3 in amino acids: CASSSEDYGYTF. CDR3 coding DNA: TGTGCCAGCAGTTCAGAAGATTATGGCTACACCTTC. The chain employs TRBV11-2 and TRBJ1-2, with unresolved D. Trimming removed 6 bases at V and 5 bases at J, with 10 bases between. This CDR3 is built from 12 residues. CDR1 and CDR2 from the germline V gene are SGHAT and FQNNGV. Full variable domain (rest looked up from reference TRBV11-2 and TRBJ1-2): EAGVAQSPRYKIIEKRQSVAFWCNPISGHATLYWYQQILGQGPKLLIQFQNNGVVDDSQLPKDRFSAERLKGVDSTLKIQPAKLEDSAVYLCASSSEDYGYTFGSGTRLTVV.

The rearrangement uses TRBV27 and TRBJ2-1; D perhaps matches TRBD2 (5 bases). The V and J ends lost 3 bases and 8 bases respectively, with 11 bases between them. CDR3 length: 13 residues. Looked up from germline, CDR1 is MNHEY and CDR2 is SMNVEV (reference sequence). CDR3: CASSFFAGHEQFF. The CDR3 DNA sequence: TGTGCCAGCAGTTTTTTCGCGGGCCATGAGCAGTTCTTC.

This clone was counted once. This rearrangement joins TRBV4-3 to TRBJ2-1; tentative D call: TRBD2 (5 bases). Trimming shortened V by 4 bases and J by 5 bases, and 15 bases separated the two germline ends. From germline, CDR1 is LGHNA and CDR2 YSLEER. This CDR3 has 15 residues. The CDR3 loop reads CASSPGHARDNEQFF. The CDR3 DNA sequence: TGCGCCAGCAGCCCCGGGCACGCGCGGGACAATGAGCAGTTCTTC.

Of note for this clone: Possible read error: a much larger clone is one base away. This chain connects TRBV19 to TRBJ1-1; tentatively, D is TRBD1 (6 bases). The CDR3 covers 12 residues. The V and J ends lost 5 bases and 5 bases respectively, with 9 bases between them. Germline V lookup: CDR1 LNHDA, CDR2 SQIVND (reference sequence). CDR3 loop: CASSFGQTEAFF. CDR3 in DNA: TGTGCCAGTAGTTTTGGACAGACTGAAGCTTTCTTT.

The chain uses TRBV6-6 and TRBJ1-2; D is possibly TRBD1 (5 bases). The germline gives CDR1 MNHNY, CDR2 SVGAGI (reference sequence). The CDR3 length is 14 residues. Trimming removed 5 bases at V and 4 bases at J, with 14 bases between. The CDR3 loop reads CASSDAGTLYGYTF. CDR3 nucleotides: TGTGCCAGCAGTGACGCGGGGACCCTCTATGGCTACACCTTC.

J is TRBJ1-2 and V is TRBV4-3; D gene uncertain. V lost 4 bases to trimming and J lost 4 bases, with 13 bases between them. In germline, CDR1 is LGHNA, CDR2 YSLEER. The CDR3 spans 14 residues. DNA for the CDR3: TGCGCCAGCAGCCCATGGCATGAACCCTATGGCTACACCTTC. The encoded protein is CASSPWHEPYGYTF.

The chain joins TRBV5-1 to TRBJ2-1; a weak D match, TRBD2 (5 bases). The germline V and J ends were trimmed by 4 bases and 7 bases, with 21 bases remaining between them. This CDR3 contains 16 residues. Per germline, CDR1 SGHRS and CDR2 YFSETQ. DNA for the CDR3: TGCGCCAGCAGCCCGCCCTCTAGCCAACTGGGGAATGAGCAGTTCTTC. Translated, it gives CASSPPSSQLGNEQFF.

This chain joins TRBV7-3 and TRBJ2-7; 8 bases line up with TRBD1. This CDR3 has 14 residues. V lost 5 bases and J lost 0; bases outside the gene matches: 3. Germline CDR1 is SGHTA and CDR2 is FQGTGA. CDR3 coding DNA: TGTGCCAGCAGCCCGGGGACAGGCTCCTACGAGCAGTACTTC. Translated, it gives CASSPGTGSYEQYF.

The genes are TRBV7-9 and TRBJ2-3; D gene uncertain. CDR1 SEHNR and CDR2 FQNEAQ come from the germline V gene (reference sequence). The CDR3 loop spans 16 amino acids. The V end lost 3 bases, the J end lost 7 bases, and 20 bases lay between the germline ends. CDR3 in amino acids: CASSFPVYPSRYTQYF. CDR3 DNA: TGTGCCAGCAGCTTTCCGGTATACCCGTCGAGGTATACGCAGTATTTT.

This clone was observed a single time. This CDR3 is also generated by other DNA sequences in the sample. The rearrangement joins TRBV19 to TRBJ1-3; D gene unclear. Trimming shortened V by 4 bases and J by 0 bases, and 7 bases separated the two germline ends. CDR1 LNHDA and CDR2 SQIVND come from the germline V gene (reference sequence). The CDR3 consists of 14 residues. The CDR3 sequence is CASSTRTSGNTIYF. In nucleotides, the CDR3 is TGTGCCAGTAGTACCCGGACCTCTGGAAACACCATATATTTT.

This clone was observed once. The chain carries TRBV15 and TRBJ1-2; the match to TRBD1 covers 7 bases. The CDR3 is 14 residues long. Unmatched junction bases numbered 5, after V lost 1 base and J lost 6 bases. Germline V gene data show CDR1 as LNHNV and CDR2 as YYDKDF (reference sequence). CDR3 nucleotides: TGTGCCACCAGCAGAGCCTCACAGGGGAATGGCTACACCTTC. Residues: CATSRASQGNGYTF.

The chain employs TRBV4-3 and TRBJ2-7; D remains unclear. Trimming pared 1 base from V and 0 bases from J, leaving 10 bases between. Looked up from germline, CDR1 is LGHNA and CDR2 is YSLEER. The length of the CDR3 is 15 residues. Written as DNA, the CDR3 is TGCGCCAGCAGCCAAGCGTCCCAAAGCTCCTACGAGCAGTACTTC. The encoded protein is CASSQASQSSYEQYF.

The chain combines TRBV11-3 with TRBJ2-7; possibly TRBD1 for D (5 bases). The germline CDR1 and CDR2 sequences are SGHNT and YENEEA. The ends were cut back, 4 bases at V and 5 bases at J, with 12 bases in the middle. The CDR3 runs to 13 residues. The CDR3 sequence is CASSSGLGDEQYF. The CDR3 DNA follows: TGTGCCAGCAGCTCGGGCCTAGGGGACGAGCAGTACTTC.